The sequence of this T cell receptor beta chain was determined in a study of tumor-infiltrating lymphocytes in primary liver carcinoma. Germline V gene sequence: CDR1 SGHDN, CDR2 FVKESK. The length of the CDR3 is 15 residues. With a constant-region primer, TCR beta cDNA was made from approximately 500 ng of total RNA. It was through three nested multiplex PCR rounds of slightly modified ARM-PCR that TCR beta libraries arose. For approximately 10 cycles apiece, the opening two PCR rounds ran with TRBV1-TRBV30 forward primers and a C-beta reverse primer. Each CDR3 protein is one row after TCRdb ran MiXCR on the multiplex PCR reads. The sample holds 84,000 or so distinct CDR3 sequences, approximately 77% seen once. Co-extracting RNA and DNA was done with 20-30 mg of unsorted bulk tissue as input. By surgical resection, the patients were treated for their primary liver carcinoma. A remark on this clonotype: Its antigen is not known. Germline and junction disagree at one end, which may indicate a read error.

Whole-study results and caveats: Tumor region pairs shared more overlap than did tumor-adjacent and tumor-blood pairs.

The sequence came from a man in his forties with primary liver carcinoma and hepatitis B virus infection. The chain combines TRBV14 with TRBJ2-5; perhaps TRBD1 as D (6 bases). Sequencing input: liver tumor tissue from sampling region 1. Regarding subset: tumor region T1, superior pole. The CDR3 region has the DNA TGTGCCATCAGCCAAGACGCGGGTCACAGGGAGACCAAGTACTTC. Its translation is CAISQDAGHRETKYF.